This T cell receptor beta chain came from a study of spatial heterogeneity in lung cancer. Across the study: Detected beta-chain sequences consistently exceeded alpha-chain sequences.

This clonotype was seen ten or more times. Described time point: sample taken at primary tumor resection. Donors were around 70 untreated early-stage non-small cell lung cancer patients. Whole RNA was taken from tumor, nontumor lung or frozen PBMC; it was then sequenced unsorted. The CDR3 is 14 amino acids. V lost 5 bases and J 3 bases, leaving 11 bases between the germline ends. In germline, CDR1 is MNHNY, CDR2 SVGAGI (reference sequence). Every individual TCR cDNA molecule carried its own unique molecular identifier, which allowed correction of PCR and sequencing errors. TCRdb reanalysed the 5' RACE reads using MiXCR and keeps one entry per CDR3 protein. The data contain 30,000 to 45,000 distinct CDR3 sequences, approximately 3.1% of them singletons.

The chain recombines TRBV6-6 with TRBJ2-1; a weak D match, TRBD2 (6 bases). This material consisted of normal lung tissue next to the tumor, taken at surgery. The clonotype comes from a male donor with early-stage non-small cell lung cancer. The CDR3 here is CASSGRLRYNEQFF. DNA for the CDR3: TGTGCCAGCAGTGGGAGGTTGCGCTACAATGAGCAGTTCTTC.